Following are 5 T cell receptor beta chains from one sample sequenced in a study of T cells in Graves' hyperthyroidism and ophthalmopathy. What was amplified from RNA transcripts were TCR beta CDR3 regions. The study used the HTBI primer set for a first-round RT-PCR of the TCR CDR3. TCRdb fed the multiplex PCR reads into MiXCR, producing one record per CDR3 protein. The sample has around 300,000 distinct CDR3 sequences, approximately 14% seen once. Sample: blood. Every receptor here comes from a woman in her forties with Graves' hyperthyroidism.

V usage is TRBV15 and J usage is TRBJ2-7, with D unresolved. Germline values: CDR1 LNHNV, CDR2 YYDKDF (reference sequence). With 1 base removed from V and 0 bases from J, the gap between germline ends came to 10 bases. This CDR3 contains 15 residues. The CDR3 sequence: CATSRGSGSSYEQYF. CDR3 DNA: TGTGCCACCAGCAGAGGTTCAGGCAGCTCCTACGAGCAGTACTTC. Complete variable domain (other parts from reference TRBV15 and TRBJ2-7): DAMVIQNPRYQVTQFGKPVTLSCSQTLNHNVMYWYQQKSSQAPKLLFHYYDKDFNNEADTPDNFQSRRPNTSFCFLDIRSPGLGDTAMYLCATSRGSGSSYEQYFGPGTRLTVT.

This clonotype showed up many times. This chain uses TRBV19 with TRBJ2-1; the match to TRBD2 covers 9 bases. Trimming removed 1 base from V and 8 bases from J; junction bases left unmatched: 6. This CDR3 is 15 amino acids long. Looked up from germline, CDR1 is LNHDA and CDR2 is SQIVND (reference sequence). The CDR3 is CASSIAGLASDEQFF. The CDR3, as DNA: TGTGCCAGTAGTATAGCTGGACTAGCGAGCGATGAGCAGTTCTTC.

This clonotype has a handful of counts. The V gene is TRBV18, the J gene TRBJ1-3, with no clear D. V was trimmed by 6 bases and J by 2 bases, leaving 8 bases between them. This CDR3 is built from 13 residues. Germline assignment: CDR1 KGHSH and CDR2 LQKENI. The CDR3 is CASSRSPGNTIYF. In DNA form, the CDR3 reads TGTGCCAGCTCCCGGTCCCCTGGAAACACCATATATTTT.

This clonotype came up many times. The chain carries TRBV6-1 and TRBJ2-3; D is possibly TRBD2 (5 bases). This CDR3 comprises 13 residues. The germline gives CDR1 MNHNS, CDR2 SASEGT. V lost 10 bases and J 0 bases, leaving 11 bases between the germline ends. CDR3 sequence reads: CATQRHSTDTQYF. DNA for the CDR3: TGTGCCACCCAGCGGCATAGCACAGATACGCAGTATTTT.

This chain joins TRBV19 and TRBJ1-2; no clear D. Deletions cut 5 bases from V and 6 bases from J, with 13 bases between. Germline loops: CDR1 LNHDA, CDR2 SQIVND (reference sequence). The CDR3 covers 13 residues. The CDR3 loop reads CASSVEGGHGYTF. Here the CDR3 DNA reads TGTGCCAGTAGTGTCGAAGGAGGGCATGGCTACACCTTC. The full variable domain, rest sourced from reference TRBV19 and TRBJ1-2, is DGGITQSPKYLFRKEGQNVTLSCEQNLNHDAMYWYRQDPGQGLRLIYYSQIVNDFQKGDIAEGYSVSREKKESFPLTVTSAQKNPTAFYLCASSVEGGHGYTFGSGTRLTVV.